One TCR beta chain is described in this entry. Method: immunoSEQ multiplex PCR; TCRdb's copy keeps in-frame clones and lacks some. The table shows 35,000 to 45,000 clones, with 85% to 90% occurring only once. Germline trimming cut 0 bases from V and 1 base from J; bases unmatched to any gene: 4. The CDR3 covers 17 residues. The germline V gene encodes CDR1 SGHNT and CDR2 YYREEE (reference sequence). The entry originates in a study of T cell changes during pregnancy in multiple sclerosis. The specimen comprised CD4+ T cells from peripheral blood mononuclear cells, sampled in the first trimester of pregnancy. The V call is TRBV5-4, the J call TRBJ2-6; TRBD2 agrees at 7 bases. This TCR was sampled from a female donor with multiple sclerosis, enrolled in a pregnancy study. CDR3 region: CASSLGGGDSGANVLTF. CDR3 bases: TGTGCCAGCAGCTTGGGGGGGGGAGATTCTGGGGCCAACGTCCTGACTTTC.